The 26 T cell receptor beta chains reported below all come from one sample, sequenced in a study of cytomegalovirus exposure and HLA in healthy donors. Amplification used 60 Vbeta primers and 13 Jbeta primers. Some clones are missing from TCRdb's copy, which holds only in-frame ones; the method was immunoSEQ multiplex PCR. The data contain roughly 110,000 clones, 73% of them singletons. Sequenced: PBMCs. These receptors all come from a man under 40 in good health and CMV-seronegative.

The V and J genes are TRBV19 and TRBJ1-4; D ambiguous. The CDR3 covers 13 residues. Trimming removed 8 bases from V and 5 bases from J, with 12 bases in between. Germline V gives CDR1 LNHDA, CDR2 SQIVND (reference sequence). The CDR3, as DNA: TGTGCCAGTTGTGGCAGAACAAATGAAAAACTGTTTTTT. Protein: CASCGRTNEKLFF. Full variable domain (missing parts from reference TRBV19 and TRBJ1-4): DGGITQSPKYLFRKEGQNVTLSCEQNLNHDAMYWYRQDPGQGLRLIYYSQIVNDFQKGDIAEGYSVSREKKESFPLTVTSAQKNPTAFYLCASCGRTNEKLFFGSGTQLSVL.

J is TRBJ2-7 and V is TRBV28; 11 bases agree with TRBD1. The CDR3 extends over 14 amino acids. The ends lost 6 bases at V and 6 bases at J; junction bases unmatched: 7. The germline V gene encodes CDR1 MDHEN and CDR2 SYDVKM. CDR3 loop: CASRRTGGAVEQYF. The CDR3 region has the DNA TGTGCCAGCAGGAGGACAGGGGGCGCGGTCGAGCAGTACTTC.

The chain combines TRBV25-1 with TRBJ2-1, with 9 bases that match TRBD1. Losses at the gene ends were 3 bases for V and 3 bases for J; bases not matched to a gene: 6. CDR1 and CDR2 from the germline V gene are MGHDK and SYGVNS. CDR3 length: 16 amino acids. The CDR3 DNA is TGTGCCAGCAGTGATTCTCAGGACAGGGGCTACAATGAGCAGTTCTTC. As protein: CASSDSQDRGYNEQFF.

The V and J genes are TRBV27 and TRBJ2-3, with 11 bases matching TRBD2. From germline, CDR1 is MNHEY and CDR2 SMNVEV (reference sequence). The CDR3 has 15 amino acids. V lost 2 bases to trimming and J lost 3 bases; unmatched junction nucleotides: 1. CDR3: CASSLRTSGTDTQYF. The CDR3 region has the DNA TGTGCCAGCAGTTTAAGGACTAGCGGGACAGATACGCAGTATTTT.

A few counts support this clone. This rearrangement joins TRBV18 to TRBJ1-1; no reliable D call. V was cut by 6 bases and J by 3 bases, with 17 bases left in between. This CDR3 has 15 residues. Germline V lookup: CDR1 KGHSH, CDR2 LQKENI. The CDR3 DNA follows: TGTGCCAGCTCCCCCGTCAAGACAAGGTACACTGAAGCTTTCTTT. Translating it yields CASSPVKTRYTEAFF.

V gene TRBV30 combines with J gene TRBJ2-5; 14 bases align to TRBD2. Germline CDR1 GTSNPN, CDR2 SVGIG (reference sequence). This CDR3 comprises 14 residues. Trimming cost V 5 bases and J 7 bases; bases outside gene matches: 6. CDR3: CAWGGTSGRRTQYF. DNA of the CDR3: TGTGCCTGGGGAGGGACTAGCGGGAGACGGACCCAGTACTTC.

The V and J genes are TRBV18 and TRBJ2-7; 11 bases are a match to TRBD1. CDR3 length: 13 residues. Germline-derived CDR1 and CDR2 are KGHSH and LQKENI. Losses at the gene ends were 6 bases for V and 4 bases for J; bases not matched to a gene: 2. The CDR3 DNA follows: TGTGCCAGCTCCGGGACAGGGGGTTACGAGCAGTACTTC. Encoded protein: CASSGTGGYEQYF.

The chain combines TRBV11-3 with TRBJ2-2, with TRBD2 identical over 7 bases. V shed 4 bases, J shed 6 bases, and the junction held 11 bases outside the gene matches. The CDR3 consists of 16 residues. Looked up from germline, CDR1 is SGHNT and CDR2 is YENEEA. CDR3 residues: CASSSRISGRAGELFF. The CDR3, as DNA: TGTGCCAGCAGCTCCAGAATTTCAGGGAGGGCCGGGGAGCTGTTTTTT. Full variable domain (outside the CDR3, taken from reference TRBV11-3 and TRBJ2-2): EAGVVQSPRYKIIEKKQPVAFWCNPISGHNTLYWYLQNLGQGPELLIRYENEEAVDDSQLPKDRFSAERLKGVDSTLKIQPAELGDSAVYLCASSSRISGRAGELFFGEGSRLTVL.

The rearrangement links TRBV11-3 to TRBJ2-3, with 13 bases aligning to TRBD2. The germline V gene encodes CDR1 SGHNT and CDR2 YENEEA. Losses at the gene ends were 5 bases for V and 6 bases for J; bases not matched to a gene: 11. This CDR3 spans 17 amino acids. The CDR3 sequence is CASSPRTSGSPGDTQYF. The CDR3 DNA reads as TGTGCCAGCAGCCCCCGGACTAGCGGGAGTCCCGGGGATACGCAGTATTTT.

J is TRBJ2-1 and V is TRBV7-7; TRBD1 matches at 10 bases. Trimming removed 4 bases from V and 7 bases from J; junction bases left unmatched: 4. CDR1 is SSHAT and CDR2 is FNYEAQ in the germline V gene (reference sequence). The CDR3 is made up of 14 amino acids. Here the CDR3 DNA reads TGTGCCAGCAGCTCGGGACAGGGGTCGAATGAGCAGTTCTTC. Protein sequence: CASSSGQGSNEQFF.

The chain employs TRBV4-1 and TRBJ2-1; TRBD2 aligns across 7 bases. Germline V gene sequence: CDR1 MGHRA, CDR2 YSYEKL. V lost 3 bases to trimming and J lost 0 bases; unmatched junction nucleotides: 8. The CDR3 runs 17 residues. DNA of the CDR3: TGCGCCAGCAGCCAGAGACTAGCCAGCGGCTCCTACAATGAGCAGTTCTTC. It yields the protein CASSQRLASGSYNEQFF.

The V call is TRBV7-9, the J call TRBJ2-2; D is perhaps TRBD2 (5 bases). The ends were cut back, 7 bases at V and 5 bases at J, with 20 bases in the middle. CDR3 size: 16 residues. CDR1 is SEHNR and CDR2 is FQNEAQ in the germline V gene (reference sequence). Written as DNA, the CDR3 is TGTGCCAGCACCCGATCGAAGACTACCAGTACCGGGGAGCTGTTTTTT. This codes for CASTRSKTTSTGELFF.

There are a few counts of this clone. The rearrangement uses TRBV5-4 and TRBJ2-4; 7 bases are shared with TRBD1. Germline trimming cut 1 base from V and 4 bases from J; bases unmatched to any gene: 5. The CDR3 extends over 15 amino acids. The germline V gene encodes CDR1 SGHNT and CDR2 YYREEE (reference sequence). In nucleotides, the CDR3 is TGTGCCAGCAGCTTGTACGGGGACAGAAAAAACATTCAGTACTTC. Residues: CASSLYGDRKNIQYF.

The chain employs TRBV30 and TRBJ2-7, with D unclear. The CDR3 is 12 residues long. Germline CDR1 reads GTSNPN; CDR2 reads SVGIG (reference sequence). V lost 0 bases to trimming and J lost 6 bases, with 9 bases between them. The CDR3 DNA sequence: TGTGCCTGGAGTGTACGCACATCCGAGCAGTACTTC. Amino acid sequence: CAWSVRTSEQYF.

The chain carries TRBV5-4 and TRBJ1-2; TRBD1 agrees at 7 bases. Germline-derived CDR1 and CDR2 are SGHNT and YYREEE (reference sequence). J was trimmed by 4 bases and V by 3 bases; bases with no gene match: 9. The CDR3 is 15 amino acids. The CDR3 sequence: CASSSTETGAYGYTF. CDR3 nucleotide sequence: TGTGCCAGCAGCTCGACAGAAACAGGGGCCTATGGCTACACCTTC.

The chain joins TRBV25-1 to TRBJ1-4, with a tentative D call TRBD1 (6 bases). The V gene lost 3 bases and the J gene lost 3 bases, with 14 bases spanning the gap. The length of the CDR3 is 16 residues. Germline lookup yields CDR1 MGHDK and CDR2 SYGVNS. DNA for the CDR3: TGTGCCAGCAGTGATTCCAACAGGGCGGCTAATGAAAAACTGTTTTTT. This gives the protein CASSDSNRAANEKLFF.

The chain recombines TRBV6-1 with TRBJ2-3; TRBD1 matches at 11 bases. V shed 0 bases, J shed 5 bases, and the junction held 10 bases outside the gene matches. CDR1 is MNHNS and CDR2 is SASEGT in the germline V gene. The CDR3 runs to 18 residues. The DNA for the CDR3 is TGTGCCAGCAGTGAAGCGGTTGCTAGCGGGACAGGGGGAGATACGCAGTATTTT. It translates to CASSEAVASGTGGDTQYF.

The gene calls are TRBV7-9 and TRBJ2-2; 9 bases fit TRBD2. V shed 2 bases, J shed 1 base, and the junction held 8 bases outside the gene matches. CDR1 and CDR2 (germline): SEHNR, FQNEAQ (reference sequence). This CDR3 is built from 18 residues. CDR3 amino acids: CASSLRTSGPMNTGELFF. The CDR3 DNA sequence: TGTGCCAGCAGCTTAAGAACTAGCGGGCCGATGAACACCGGGGAGCTGTTTTTT.

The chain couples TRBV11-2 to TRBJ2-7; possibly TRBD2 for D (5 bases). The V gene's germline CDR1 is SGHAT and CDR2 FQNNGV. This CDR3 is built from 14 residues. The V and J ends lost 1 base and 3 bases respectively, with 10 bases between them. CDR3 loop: CASSLGASFYEQYF. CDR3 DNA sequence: TGTGCCAGCAGCTTAGGGGCTAGCTTCTACGAGCAGTACTTC.

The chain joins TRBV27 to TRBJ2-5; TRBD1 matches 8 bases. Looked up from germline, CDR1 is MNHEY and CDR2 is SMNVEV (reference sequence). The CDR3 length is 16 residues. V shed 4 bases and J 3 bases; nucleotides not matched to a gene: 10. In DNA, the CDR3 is TGTGCCAGCAGTTCCCGACAGGGGTATAGGGAAGAGACCCAGTACTTC. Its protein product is CASSSRQGYREETQYF.

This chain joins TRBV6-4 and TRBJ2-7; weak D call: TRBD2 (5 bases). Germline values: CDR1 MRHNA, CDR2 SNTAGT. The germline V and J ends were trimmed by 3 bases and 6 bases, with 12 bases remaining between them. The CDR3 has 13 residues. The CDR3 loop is CASSELAYTEQYF. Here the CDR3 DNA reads TGTGCCAGCAGTGAGCTAGCTTACACCGAGCAGTACTTC.

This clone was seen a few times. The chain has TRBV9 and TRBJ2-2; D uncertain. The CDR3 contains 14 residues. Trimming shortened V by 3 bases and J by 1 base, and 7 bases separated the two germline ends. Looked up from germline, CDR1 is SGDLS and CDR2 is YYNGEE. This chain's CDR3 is CASSGHRNTGELFF. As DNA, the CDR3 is TGTGCCAGCAGCGGACACAGGAACACCGGGGAGCTGTTTTTT.

The CDR3 reads CASSSGLVPDTQYF. The CDR3 nucleotides are TGTGCCAGCAGTTCGGGACTAGTCCCTGATACGCAGTATTTT. The chain combines TRBV27 with TRBJ2-3; 8 nucleotides line up with TRBD2. In germline, CDR1 is MNHEY, CDR2 SMNVEV (reference sequence). The CDR3 loop spans 14 amino acids. V shed 4 bases, J shed 6 bases, and the junction held 6 bases outside the gene matches.

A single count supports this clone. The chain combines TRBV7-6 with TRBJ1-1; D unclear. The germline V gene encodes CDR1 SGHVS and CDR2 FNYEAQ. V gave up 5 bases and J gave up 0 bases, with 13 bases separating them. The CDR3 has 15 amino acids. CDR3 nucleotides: TGTGCCAGCAGCCCCCAAGCCGTAGTGAACACTGAAGCTTTCTTT. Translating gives CASSPQAVVNTEAFF.

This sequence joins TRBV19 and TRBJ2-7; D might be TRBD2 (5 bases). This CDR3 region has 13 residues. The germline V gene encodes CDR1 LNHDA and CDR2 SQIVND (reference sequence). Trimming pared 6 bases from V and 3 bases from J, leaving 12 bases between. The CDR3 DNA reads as TGTGCCAGTAGCCGGGGATCGCGCTACGAGCAGTACTTC. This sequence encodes CASSRGSRYEQYF.

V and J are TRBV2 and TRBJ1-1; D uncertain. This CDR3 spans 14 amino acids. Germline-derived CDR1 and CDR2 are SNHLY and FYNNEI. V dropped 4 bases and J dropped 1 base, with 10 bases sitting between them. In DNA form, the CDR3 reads TGTGCCAGCAGTGTACCGGTGCCGAACACTGAAGCTTTCTTT. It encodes CASSVPVPNTEAFF.